This T cell receptor beta chain derives from a study of T cells in localized non-small cell lung cancer. General observations from the study: It was uninvolved adjacent lung that showed the highest T cell clonality, exceeding tumor. Paired adjacent lung recovered a median roughly 56 of the top 100 tumor clones. Heterogeneity remains possible because sequencing was limited to only one tumor region.

Notes on this clone: The antigen is unknown.

Between the trimmed V and J ends, which lost 0 bases and 0 bases, there was a span of 9 bases. The CDR3 extends over 16 amino acids. CDR1 is SGHRS, CDR2 YFSETQ, per germline. Sequencing was performed with immunoSEQ multiplex PCR; in TCRdb, only in-frame clones are kept and a portion is missing. Found here are approximately 35,000 clones, more than 85% of them singletons; the top ten hold 12%. The chain is built from TRBV5-1 and TRBJ2-2, with unresolved D. This TCR was recovered from an older female donor with stage II lung adenocarcinoma. Sample: peripheral blood mononuclear cells, taken before any cancer treatment. The CDR3 loop reads CASSLGQIANTGELFF. The CDR3 nucleotides read TGCGCCAGCAGCTTGGGTCAGATCGCGAACACCGGGGAGCTGTTTTTT.